The 8 T cell receptor beta chains below come from one sample, sequenced in a study of T cell clonotyping in hematopoietic cell transplantation. Time point denoted: recipient sample about 28 days before transplant, after cytoreduction. Profiling relied on immunoSEQ multiplex PCR, and the TCRdb table lists in-frame clones only, not all of them. Of approximately 26,000 clones detected, 90% to 95% appear once; the ten largest clones hold 2% to 2.5%. The source was peripheral blood mononuclear cells, collected before stem cell transplant. These receptors all come from a man aged 45-65 years with acute myeloid leukemia. Some clones in this sample may be carry-over from other donors' samples.

This chain joins TRBV28 and TRBJ2-5, with 7 positions matching TRBD1. The CDR3 covers 13 residues. Germline V gene lookup returns CDR1 MDHEN and CDR2 SYDVKM. Trimming at V came to 2 bases and at J to 5 bases, leaving 2 bases not matched to a gene. The CDR3: CASSLQGGETQYF. The CDR3 DNA reads TGTGCCAGCAGTTTACAAGGGGGCGAGACCCAGTACTTC.

V gene TRBV5-6 combines with J gene TRBJ2-3; no clear D. V was pared by 5 bases and J by 2 bases, with 6 bases between. CDR3 length equals 12 residues. The germline V gene has CDR1 SGHDT and CDR2 YYEEEE. CDR3 region: CASSRNTDTQYF. CDR3 nucleotides: TGTGCCAGCAGTAGGAACACAGATACGCAGTATTTT.

The chain carries TRBV5-1 and TRBJ2-7; 7 bases match TRBD2. The CDR3 spans 17 residues. Trimming removed 1 base from V and 5 bases from J; junction bases left unmatched: 15. Germline CDR1 and CDR2: SGHRS and YFSETQ. CDR3 coding DNA: TGCGCCAGCAGCTTGTCCCCGCTCGGGGGGAGTATTAACGAGCAGTACTTC. It codes for CASSLSPLGGSINEQYF. The variable domain in full, with the rest retrieved from reference TRBV5-1 and TRBJ2-7, is KAGVTQTPRYLIKTRGQQVTLSCSPISGHRSVSWYQQTPGQGLQFLFEYFSETQRNKGNFPGRFSGRQFSNSRSEMNVSTLELGDSALYLCASSLSPLGGSINEQYFGPGTRLTVT.

V gene TRBV2 combines with J gene TRBJ1-1; D is possibly TRBD1 (5 bases). This CDR3 spans 14 amino acids. The V gene lost 4 bases and the J gene lost 4 bases, with 13 bases spanning the gap. The germline CDR1 and CDR2 sequences are SNHLY and FYNNEI. CDR3 loop: CASSGGGLGTEAFF. The CDR3 DNA reads TGTGCCAGCAGTGGGGGGGGATTGGGCACTGAAGCTTTCTTT.

The chain links TRBV2 to TRBJ1-1, with D unclear. The CDR3 covers 14 residues. From germline, CDR1 is SNHLY and CDR2 FYNNEI. V lost 1 base and J 4 bases, leaving 10 bases between the germline ends. The CDR3 spells CASSEGSEGTEAFF. CDR3 nucleotides: TGTGCCAGCAGTGAAGGGTCAGAGGGCACTGAAGCTTTCTTT.

This sequence joins TRBV4-3 and TRBJ2-1; 9 bases line up with TRBD2. V gave up 3 bases and J gave up 3 bases; unmatched junction bases: 3. This CDR3 contains 15 residues. Germline assignment: CDR1 LGHNA and CDR2 YSLEER. The CDR3 DNA follows: TGCGCCAGCAGCCAGCTAGCGGGGTTCTACAATGAGCAGTTCTTC. Amino acid sequence: CASSQLAGFYNEQFF.

V gene TRBV11-3 combines with J gene TRBJ1-1; 9 bases are a match to TRBD1. The CDR3 loop spans 14 amino acids. Germline values: CDR1 SGHNT, CDR2 YENEEA. V lost 3 bases to trimming and J lost 5 bases; unmatched junction nucleotides: 4. The CDR3 loop reads CASSLTGGGTEAFF. In DNA, the CDR3 is TGTGCCAGCAGCTTGACAGGGGGTGGGACTGAAGCTTTCTTT.

This chain links TRBV4-1 with TRBJ1-4; the D gene is possibly TRBD1 (6 bases). This CDR3 has 18 amino acids. Trimming removed 4 bases from V and 9 bases from J, with 27 bases in between. The germline CDR1 and CDR2 sequences are MGHRA and YSYEKL. CDR3 nucleotide sequence: TGCGCCAGCAGCCTTAGGACAGAGGAAAGTGGAAGGGTTAAAAAACTGTTTTTT. Amino acid sequence: CASSLRTEESGRVKKLFF.